The rows below give T cell receptor beta chains drawn from one sample of a study of vaccination and CD4 T cells after COVID-19. One entry per CDR3 protein, called by TCRdb with MiXCR from the PCR reads. The sample has 9,500 to 12,000 distinct CDR3 sequences, about 50% seen once. Their antigens are not known. Sequencing was done on a sample of CD4+ T cells from blood, cultured in vitro. The receptors shown here come from a human donor who had recovered from COVID-19. Each CDR3 is given with its conserved first and last residue. Fields, in order: D gene, V gene, J gene, clone size, CDR3 DNA, CDR3 protein. The D gene is left open where the match is weak. The size entry is marked missing in some rows and otherwise reads once, few, many or a size class.

D: NA
V: TRBV6-5
J: TRBJ1-2
size: NA
DNA: TGTGCCAGCAGTTACCGGGACCTACATAACTATGGCTACACCTTC
CDR3: CASSYRDLHNYGYTF

D: TRBD1
V: TRBV7-8
J: TRBJ1-2
size: NA
DNA: TGTGCCAGCAGGCACGAAAGGACAGGTCCGGGAGGCCACACCTTC
CDR3: CASRHERTGPGGHTF

D: NA
V: TRBV28
J: TRBJ2-7
size: NA
DNA: TGTGCCAGCAGTCCCGGTTGGGGGTTTAGCTACGAGCAGTACTTC
CDR3: CASSPGWGFSYEQYF

D: TRBD1
V: TRBV20-1
J: TRBJ2-3
size: few
DNA: TGCAGTGCTAGCGAGAGACAGGGTGCAGATACGCAGTATTTT
CDR3: CSASERQGADTQYF

D: NA
V: TRBV15
J: TRBJ1-6
size: NA
DNA: TGTGCCACCAGCAGAGATCCGGGGGCGCGAAATTCACCCCTCCACTTT
CDR3: CATSRDPGARNSPLHF

D: NA
V: TRBV20-1
J: TRBJ1-5
size: NA
DNA: TGCAGTGCTAGTGTGGACCTCCTTGGGGGACTAAATCAGCCCCAGCATTTT
CDR3: CSASVDLLGGLNQPQHF

D: NA
V: TRBV30
J: TRBJ1-5
size: NA
DNA: TGTGCCTGGAGTGTAGGGCAGGGTTATCAGCCCCAGCATTTT
CDR3: CAWSVGQGYQPQHF

D: TRBD2
V: TRBV23-1
J: TRBJ2-3
size: NA
DNA: TGCGCCAGCAGTCACACCGGGACATATAGGCTAGCGGGAGATACGCAGTATTTT
CDR3: CASSHTGTYRLAGDTQYF

D: NA
V: TRBV19
J: TRBJ1-2
size: NA
DNA: TGTGCCAGTAGTGTAGGGTTGGGAGCCCCTAACTATGGCTACACCTTC
CDR3: CASSVGLGAPNYGYTF

D: NA
V: TRBV2
J: TRBJ2-5
size: NA
DNA: TGTGCCAGCAGTTTTGAGAGCGCCAAGACCCAGTACTTC
CDR3: CASSFESAKTQYF

D: NA
V: TRBV10-1
J: TRBJ1-1
size: few
DNA: TGCGCCAGCAGTGAGTCCTTACAGGCCGAAGCTTTCTTT
CDR3: CASSESLQAEAFF

D: NA
V: TRBV6-1
J: TRBJ2-1
size: once
DNA: TGTGCCAGCACCGGTGGCAATGAGCAGTTCTTC
CDR3: CASTGGNEQFF

D: TRBD2
V: TRBV10-2
J: TRBJ2-4
size: once
DNA: TGCGCCAGCACCCAACTAGCGGACAAAAACATTCAGTACTTC
CDR3: CASTQLADKNIQYF

D: NA
V: TRBV12-3/TRBV12-4
J: TRBJ2-7
size: NA
DNA: TGTGCCAGCAGTTTAAGCCAGCACTCCTACGAGCAGTACTTC
CDR3: CASSLSQHSYEQYF

D: TRBD2
V: TRBV5-1
J: TRBJ2-2
size: NA
DNA: TGCGCCAGCAGCTTGGGACTAGCGGGAGAAGGCGGGGAGCTGTTTTTT
CDR3: CASSLGLAGEGGELFF

D: NA
V: TRBV2
J: TRBJ1-1
size: once
DNA: TGTGCCAGCGTTATATCCCGAAACACTGAAGCTTTCTTT
CDR3: CASVISRNTEAFF

D: TRBD1
V: TRBV7-2
J: TRBJ1-2
size: NA
DNA: TGTGCCAGCAGCTTAAGTGGCAGGGGGGACGGCTACACCTTC
CDR3: CASSLSGRGDGYTF

D: TRBD2
V: TRBV15
J: TRBJ2-3
size: NA
DNA: TGTGCCACCATGAGCGGGAGAGATACAGATACGCAGTATTTT
CDR3: CATMSGRDTDTQYF

D: NA
V: TRBV27
J: TRBJ1-2
size: NA
DNA: TGTGCCAGCGCAAGACAGCAACCTTCCTATGGCTACACCTTC
CDR3: CASARQQPSYGYTF

D: TRBD1
V: TRBV7-2
J: TRBJ2-7
size: NA
DNA: TGTGCCAGCAGCTGGGGGGGGACAGGGTCCTACGAGCAGTACTTC
CDR3: CASSWGGTGSYEQYF

D: NA
V: TRBV20-1
J: TRBJ2-3
size: NA
DNA: TGCAGTGCTATAGTATTGTGGGGGGGGCCAGATACGCAGTATTTT
CDR3: CSAIVLWGGPDTQYF

D: NA
V: TRBV7-9
J: TRBJ1-2
size: NA
DNA: TGTGCCAGCAGCATTCAGGGTGACTATGGCTACACCTTC
CDR3: CASSIQGDYGYTF

D: NA
V: TRBV7-6
J: TRBJ2-7
size: NA
DNA: TGTGCCAGCAACTTAGGGAAAGTGTACGTATGCGAGCAGTACTTC
CDR3: CASNLGKVYVCEQYF

D: NA
V: TRBV11-2
J: TRBJ1-1
size: NA
DNA: TGTGCCAGCAGCTTAGTGCCCGGGACTGAAGCTTTCTTT
CDR3: CASSLVPGTEAFF

D: NA
V: TRBV6-2/TRBV6-3
J: TRBJ2-6
size: NA
DNA: TGTGCCAGCAGTCTCGTGGGGTGGTATGGGGCCAACGTCCTGACTTTC
CDR3: CASSLVGWYGANVLTF

D: NA
V: TRBV7-8
J: TRBJ2-7
size: NA
DNA: TGTGCCAGCAGCCCCCCACGGAGGTACGGTGACGAGCAGTACTTC
CDR3: CASSPPRRYGDEQYF

D: TRBD2
V: TRBV24-1
J: TRBJ2-3
size: few
DNA: TGTGCCACCAGTGATTTGATAGCGGGTGGGACAGATACGCAGTATTTT
CDR3: CATSDLIAGGTDTQYF

D: TRBD1
V: TRBV6-1
J: TRBJ1-2
size: NA
DNA: TGTGCCAGCAGTGACTTCCCCGGGACAGCCCTTATGGGCTATGGCTACACCTTC
CDR3: CASSDFPGTALMGYGYTF

D: NA
V: TRBV27
J: TRBJ2-3
size: NA
DNA: TGTGCCAGCAGTGCGGGACAGACGTTTGGTGATACGCAGTATTTT
CDR3: CASSAGQTFGDTQYF

D: TRBD1
V: TRBV27
J: TRBJ1-1
size: NA
DNA: TGTGCCAGCAGTTCGTTTCCCGGGACAGTGAACACTGAAGCTTTCTTT
CDR3: CASSSFPGTVNTEAFF

D: TRBD2
V: TRBV24-1
J: TRBJ2-4
size: NA
DNA: TGTGCCACCAGGGTTAGCGGGGGGTCCGCCAAAAACATTCAGTACTTC
CDR3: CATRVSGGSAKNIQYF

D: TRBD2
V: TRBV11-2
J: TRBJ2-5
size: once
DNA: TGTGCCAGCAGCTCGACTAGCGGGGGGCGGACCCAGTACTTC
CDR3: CASSSTSGGRTQYF

D: TRBD1
V: TRBV6-1
J: TRBJ1-2
size: NA
DNA: TGTGCCAGCAGTGCAACAGGGGGCAGGGATGGCTACACCTTC
CDR3: CASSATGGRDGYTF

D: TRBD1
V: TRBV28
J: TRBJ1-4
size: NA
DNA: TGTGCCAGCAGTGGAGGGGGCCTCGGGGAAAAACTGTTTTTT
CDR3: CASSGGGLGEKLFF

D: NA
V: TRBV5-4
J: TRBJ2-7
size: NA
DNA: TGTGCCAGCAGCTTGGGGACAATAAGGGAGCAGTACTTC
CDR3: CASSLGTIREQYF

D: NA
V: TRBV27
J: TRBJ1-6
size: few
DNA: TGTGCCACTTCCCGAGGGGCATTAGATAATTCACCCCTCCACTTT
CDR3: CATSRGALDNSPLHF

D: TRBD1
V: TRBV6-1
J: TRBJ1-1
size: NA
DNA: TGTGCCAGCAGATCGTCGACAGGGGCAAACACTGAAGCTTTCTTT
CDR3: CASRSSTGANTEAFF

D: NA
V: TRBV11-3
J: TRBJ1-1
size: few
DNA: TGTGCCAGCAGCTTAGGCGGGGGCGCGTACACTGAAGCTTTCTTT
CDR3: CASSLGGGAYTEAFF

D: NA
V: TRBV7-2
J: TRBJ2-5
size: NA
DNA: TGTGCCAGCAGCACCACTAGGGGAGAGACCCAGTACTTC
CDR3: CASSTTRGETQYF

D: NA
V: TRBV20-1
J: TRBJ2-3
size: few
DNA: TGCAGTGCCCTACAAACAGGGACAGATACGCAGTATTTT
CDR3: CSALQTGTDTQYF

D: TRBD1
V: TRBV19
J: TRBJ1-1
size: NA
DNA: TGTGCCAGTAGAGCCGGACAGGGGGCAACTGAAGCTTTCTTT
CDR3: CASRAGQGATEAFF

D: TRBD1
V: TRBV28
J: TRBJ1-5
size: few
DNA: TGTGCCAGCAGCCAGGGGGTCCAGCCCCAGCATTTT
CDR3: CASSQGVQPQHF

D: TRBD2
V: TRBV20-1
J: TRBJ2-7
size: few
DNA: TGCAGTGCTAATCTCCTAGCGGGAGGGCATTACGAGCAGTACTTC
CDR3: CSANLLAGGHYEQYF

D: NA
V: TRBV10-2
J: TRBJ2-5
size: NA
DNA: TGCGCCAGCAGTGAGTCGAGGCAGGGGAGTGAGACCCAGTACTTC
CDR3: CASSESRQGSETQYF